A single sample gave rise to the 21 T cell receptor beta chains below, sequenced in a study of T cells after yellow fever vaccination. TCRdb re-derived calls from the 5' RACE reads in MiXCR, one entry per CDR3 protein. Among approximately 250,000 distinct CDR3 sequences listed, 3.6% were seen once. This sample comprised PBMCs, obtained 15 days after the yellow fever booster vaccination. Source of these receptors: a man between 18 and 35 years old who received the YFV17D yellow fever vaccine.

This clonotype was counted ten times or more. The chain recombines TRBV7-2 with TRBJ2-3, with 9 bases identical to TRBD1. Germline CDR1 reads SGHTA; CDR2 reads FQGNSA. J was trimmed by 2 bases and V by 11 bases; bases with no gene match: 8. The CDR3 extends over 14 amino acids. CDR3 region: CAGTRDRDTDTQYF. Here the CDR3 DNA reads TGTGCCGGCACCCGGGACAGGGACACAGATACGCAGTATTTT.

There are many counts of this clonotype. The chain uses TRBV7-3 and TRBJ2-1, with 8 positions matching TRBD2. The junction had 1 base not matched to a gene; V was cut back by 1 base and J by 2 bases. In germline, CDR1 is SGHTA, CDR2 FQGTGA. This CDR3 contains 15 residues. Here the CDR3 reads CASSLKLAAYNEQFF. Written as DNA, the CDR3 is TGTGCCAGCAGCTTAAAACTAGCGGCCTACAATGAGCAGTTCTTC. The whole variable domain, remainder taken from reference TRBV7-3 and TRBJ2-1, is GAGVSQTPSNKVTEKGKYVELRCDPISGHTALYWYRQSLGQGPEFLIYFQGTGAADDSGLPNDRFFAVRPEGSVSTLKIQRTERGDSAVYLCASSLKLAAYNEQFFGPGTRLTVL.

This clonotype was seen repeatedly, ten times or more. V usage is TRBV20-1 and J usage is TRBJ2-5, with D possibly being TRBD2 (5 bases). This CDR3 has 13 residues. The germline V gene has CDR1 DFQATT and CDR2 SNEGSKA (reference sequence). V lost 7 bases, J lost 2 bases, and 14 bases lay in between. The CDR3 spells CSVSWTPQETQYF. In DNA, the CDR3 is TGCAGTGTATCCTGGACTCCTCAAGAGACCCAGTACTTC.

This clonotype was seen at least ten times. The gene calls are TRBV7-3 and TRBJ2-1; D gene uncertain. This CDR3 spans 15 amino acids. Deletions cut 5 bases from V and 7 bases from J, with 18 bases between. Per germline, CDR1 SGHTA and CDR2 FQGTGA. The CDR3 reads CASSEGPVTQNEQFF. For the CDR3, the DNA is TGTGCCAGCAGCGAAGGCCCGGTCACACAAAATGAGCAGTTCTTC.

This clonotype was seen at least ten times. The V call is TRBV29-1, the J call TRBJ1-1; maybe TRBD1 (6 bases). The CDR3 is made up of 13 amino acids. Trimming left V 7 bases short and J 0 bases short, with 12 bases between. CDR1 and CDR2 (germline): SQVTM, ANQGSEA. CDR3 amino acids: CSGGQHMNTEAFF. CDR3 DNA: TGCAGCGGGGGACAACACATGAACACTGAAGCTTTCTTT.

This clonotype was picked up many times. This chain links TRBV20-1 with TRBJ1-5, with 8 nucleotides matching TRBD1. In germline, CDR1 is DFQATT, CDR2 SNEGSKA (reference sequence). This CDR3 comprises 12 residues. With V trimmed by 6 bases and J by 2 bases, 0 bases remained unmatched. The CDR3 loop reads CSAQGGNQPQHF. The CDR3 DNA is TGCAGTGCACAGGGGGGCAATCAGCCCCAGCATTTT.

This clonotype occurred many times. The rearrangement uses TRBV6-4 and TRBJ1-5; D remains unclear. Germline assignment: CDR1 MRHNA and CDR2 SNTAGT. V lost 2 bases and J lost 4, with 6 bases in between. This CDR3 is built from 13 residues. CDR3 nucleotide sequence: TGTGCCAGCAGTGACCCTAGGAATCAGCCCCAGCATTTT. Translated, it gives CASSDPRNQPQHF.

This clonotype was observed at least ten times. V is TRBV7-2 and J is TRBJ2-5; 10 bases line up with TRBD1. Germline trimming cut 4 bases from V and 4 bases from J; bases unmatched to any gene: 3. Germline V gives CDR1 SGHTA, CDR2 FQGNSA. This CDR3 has 14 residues. The CDR3 sequence: CASSSGQGTETQYF. The DNA for the CDR3 is TGTGCCAGCAGCTCGGGACAGGGGACAGAGACCCAGTACTTC.

This clonotype was counted many times. The V and J genes are TRBV20-1 and TRBJ2-5, with TRBD2 matching 15 bases. The CDR3 contains 17 residues. Germline CDR1 is DFQATT and CDR2 is SNEGSKA (reference sequence). V trimming: 0 bases; J trimming: 5 bases; junction bases outside the gene matches: 7. This CDR3 is CSARDGTSGGYVETQYF. The DNA for the CDR3 is TGCAGTGCTAGAGATGGGACTAGCGGGGGGTACGTGGAGACCCAGTACTTC.

This clonotype has a handful of counts. The chain has TRBV7-3 and TRBJ2-5, with 7 bases matching TRBD2. With 1 base clipped from V and 3 bases from J, the junction kept 5 bases outside the gene matches. This CDR3 region has 15 residues. Germline V gene data show CDR1 as SGHTA and CDR2 as FQGTGA. DNA of the CDR3: TGTGCCAGCAGCTTAAATCGGGGGGTGGAAGAGACCCAGTACTTC. Its protein is CASSLNRGVEETQYF.

This clonotype has ten or more counts. This sequence joins TRBV5-1 and TRBJ2-5, with 8 bases aligning to TRBD1. The CDR3 spans 13 residues. CDR1 is SGHRS and CDR2 is YFSETQ in the germline V gene. V dropped 3 bases and J dropped 4; count of bases not matched to a gene: 2. The CDR3 loop is CASSSQGGETQYF. DNA for the CDR3: TGCGCCAGCAGCTCACAGGGGGGAGAGACCCAGTACTTC.

The gene calls are TRBV7-2 and TRBJ2-3, with D unresolved. CDR3 length equals 16 residues. V lost 1 base to trimming and J lost 0 bases, with 11 bases between them. CDR1 and CDR2 (germline): SGHTA, FQGNSA. CDR3 residues: CASSLGPRISTDTQYF. The CDR3 DNA follows: TGTGCCAGCAGCTTAGGGCCGCGGATTAGCACAGATACGCAGTATTTT.

This clonotype was recorded many times. The chain's CDR3 is CASSRETHEQYF. The CDR3 nucleotides are TGTGCCAGCAGCAGGGAAACCCACGAGCAGTACTTC. The chain links TRBV7-2 to TRBJ2-7; D gene ambiguous. Germline assignment: CDR1 SGHTA and CDR2 FQGNSA. This CDR3 region has 12 residues. Trimming took off 5 bases at V and 5 bases at J, with 10 bases between the two ends.

This clonotype has a count of ten or more. V usage is TRBV13 and J usage is TRBJ2-2; 15 bases are a match to TRBD2. CDR1 is PRHDT, CDR2 FYEKMQ, per germline (reference sequence). The CDR3 loop spans 19 amino acids. V gave up 5 bases and J gave up 6 bases; unmatched junction bases: 13. CDR3 DNA sequence: TGTGCCAGCAGCCCCGGACTAGCGGGGGGGCCCCGGATGGCCGGGGAGCTGTTTTTT. It encodes CASSPGLAGGPRMAGELFF.

This clonotype was seen many times. The J gene is TRBJ2-2, the V gene TRBV10-3; the D is unclear. CDR1 ENHRY and CDR2 SYGVKD come from the germline V gene. The CDR3 has 14 residues. V was shortened by 7 bases and J by 3 bases, with 12 bases between the two germline ends. CDR3 sequence: CAIKPSWDTGELFF. The CDR3 DNA reads TGTGCCATCAAGCCTAGTTGGGACACCGGGGAGCTGTTTTTT.

Only a few counts were recorded for this clonotype. The chain has TRBV20-1 and TRBJ2-7; D remains ambiguous. V shed 0 bases and J shed 5 bases, with 14 bases lying between them. Germline V gene lookup returns CDR1 DFQATT and CDR2 SNEGSKA (reference sequence). This CDR3 spans 14 amino acids. The CDR3 spells CSARDFRVGNEQYF. As DNA, the CDR3 is TGCAGTGCTAGAGATTTTAGGGTCGGAAACGAGCAGTACTTC.

In this sample, this clonotype turned up a few times. The chain recombines TRBV6-6 with TRBJ1-5; D is unclear. The V end lost 0 bases, the J end lost 3 bases, and 12 bases lay between the germline ends. Germline V gene data show CDR1 as MNHNY and CDR2 as SVGAGI (reference sequence). The CDR3 runs 16 residues. The DNA of the CDR3 is TGTGCCAGCAGTTACTCACCAAACAGAATCAATCAGCCCCAGCATTTT. This codes for CASSYSPNRINQPQHF.

This clonotype has ten or more counts. The chain joins TRBV7-6 to TRBJ2-7; no reliable D call. V gave up 6 bases and J gave up 6 bases, with 24 bases separating them. The CDR3 length is 16 residues. Germline V gives CDR1 SGHVS, CDR2 FNYEAQ. CDR3 residues: CASSSWTDAALGEQYF. Here the CDR3 DNA reads TGTGCCAGCAGTTCCTGGACGGATGCGGCGCTTGGCGAGCAGTACTTC.

This clonotype was recorded at least ten times. The chain's CDR3 is CASRLDGEWMAFF. CDR3 coding DNA: TGTGCCAGCAGGCTAGACGGGGAGTGGATGGCTTTCTTT. V usage is TRBV12-3 or TRBV12-4 and J usage is TRBJ1-1; D remains ambiguous. V was clipped by 6 bases and J by 11 bases, with 19 bases between them. CDR3 length: 13 amino acids.

This clonotype was counted many times. The CDR3 here is CASSLRNGLAKETQYF. CDR3 coding DNA: TGTGCCAGCAGCTTGCGGAACGGTCTGGCAAAAGAGACCCAGTACTTC. The J gene is TRBJ2-5, the V gene TRBV7-2; D remains unclear. Looked up from germline, CDR1 is SGHTA and CDR2 is FQGNSA. The CDR3 totals 16 residues. Trimming shortened V by 3 bases and J by 3 bases, and 17 bases separated the two germline ends.

The J gene is TRBJ1-6, the V gene TRBV18; D may be TRBD1 (6 bases). This CDR3 is 15 amino acids long. From germline, CDR1 is KGHSH and CDR2 LQKENI. Trimming took off 5 bases at V and 3 bases at J, with 11 bases between the two ends. The chain's CDR3 is CASSIETGYNSPLHF. Here the CDR3 DNA reads TGTGCCAGCTCAATCGAGACAGGCTATAATTCACCCCTCCACTTT.